The present entry profiles one TCR beta chain with its context. Its antigen is currently not known. No clone much larger than this one lies a single base away; base qualities are absent. This entry belongs to a study of blood T cells in healthy people across ages (dated by TCRdb to the mid-2010s). For the wider study: Template switching captured roughly one uniquely barcoded TCR beta cDNA molecule per two T cells in model experiments. Using deep sequencing normalized with unique cDNA molecular identifiers, the study measured how TCR beta repertoire diversity changes with age. Four age groups were formed from the donors: young (average about 16 years), middle-aged (approximately 42), aged (roughly 59) and long-lived (roughly 88). Donors of different ages were randomly distributed across sequencing lanes to avoid experimental bias. The study analyzed two additional independent replicas of 1 million unique cDNA reads from the same blood draw for two donors, one aged 18 to 29 and one aged 80 or older.

V loses 3 bases at its end and J loses 6 bases; junction bases beyond the gene matches: 4. CDR1 and CDR2, per the germline V gene, are MDHEN and SYDVKM. The CDR3 runs 15 residues from the cysteine to the phenylalanine. Only the CDR3 region is kept as DNA, spanning 45 bases read in frame from base 1. Receptors were amplified or captured by 5' RACE. Sequencing instrument: Illumina HiSeq 2500. A second PCR of about 6 to 11 cycles was performed with a sample-barcoded 5' primer and a J-beta primer mix. A template-switch 5' adaptor carrying 12 random nucleotides introduced a unique molecular identifier onto each TCR beta cDNA molecule. Each sample yielded at least 3 million CDR3-containing paired-end reads. First-strand cDNA synthesis was performed from all RNA using the Mint cDNA synthesis kit, with priming by a TRBC-specific oligonucleotide. After uracil-DNA glycosylase treatment, a first 18-cycle PCR used universal primers M1SS and BC2_uni_R on all cDNA. In the original analysis: For normalization, 1 million high-quality reads were randomly selected from each sample, with every read carrying a distinct molecular identifier. Reads with shared molecular identifiers were discarded instead of being binned into consensus sequences. MiTCR, with a Q25 quality threshold and the strictest error-elimination algorithm, was used for CDR3 identification, clonotype clustering and error correction. A nonparametric unseen species model with Euler transformation was used to estimate lower-bound total TCR beta diversity. Through fastp at Q25 and MiXCR, TCRdb rebuilt clones from the public reads, retaining in-frame beta chains. Entries are consolidated by CDR3 protein sequence, retaining the most common genes and DNA. The authors' filters were not applied to this entry. This sample has about 1,600,000 distinct CDR3 sequences in its table, and roughly 40% of those were observed once. Of the sample, less than 8% falls within the top ten clones.

Donors were a few dozen systemically healthy Caucasian individuals from Russia aged roughly 6 to 100 years. Around 9.7 milliliters of peripheral blood were collected from each donor into EDTA-treated Vacutainer tubes. Ficoll-Paque density-gradient centrifugation was used to isolate PBMCs, with at least 6 million per sample. Trizol reagent was used to extract total RNA from the PBMCs, yielding at least 6 micrograms per sample. The percentages of naive CD45RAhigh/CD27high T cells were determined by flow cytometry on a PBMC aliquot from every donor. Broad study findings and their caveats: Since profiling was done on bulk unsorted PBMCs, naive and antigen-experienced compartments could not be conclusively compared. The CMV infection status of donors was not known, potentially confounding age-related changes in expanded clonotypes. Observed TCR beta diversity per million T cells fell roughly linearly with age, and a significant reduction was already apparent by age about 43. The long-lived group showed more naive CD4+ T cells, fewer expanded clones and increased TCR diversity than the aged group, suggesting age selection. There was a strong correlation between observed TCR beta diversity and the percentage of naive T cells measured by flow cytometry. Total diversity estimates from one million sequenced T cells were considered lower bounds and underestimates.

Recombination linked TRBV28 to TRBJ2-1; 11 junctional bases match TRBD2. Sequenced: blood. This clonotype was sampled from a woman between 18 and 29 years old in good health. The CDR3: CASSLGLAVINEQFF. In nucleotide form, the sequence is TGTGCCAGCAGTTTGGGACTAGCGGTTATCAATGAGCAGTTCTTC.